These T cell receptor beta chains were read from a single sample in a study of blood T cells in healthy people across ages. TCRdb reanalysed the 5' RACE reads using MiXCR and keeps one entry per CDR3 protein. This sample has roughly 2 million distinct CDR3 sequences, with just under 50% found just once. Sequences were obtained from blood. These TCRs come from a woman aged 40 to 49 in good health. Both conserved end residues are trimmed from each CDR3.

>TRBV5-1
ASSRTTFGETQY
>TRBV7-2
ASSLVGGGLINEQF
>TRBV6-5
ASSYEPLGNEQF
>TRBV9
ASSEDRPGANVLT
>TRBV27
ASSLRDPNNSPFH
>TRBV20-1
SARDENIQY
>TRBV28
ASSSAGTGDSRSYT
>TRBV11-2
ASSLYAGTGGYNEQF
>TRBV7-9
ASIQDRISTDTQY
>TRBV7-2
ASSNGLAGLETQY
>TRBV29-1
SVEAGVDTQY
>TRBV7-2
ASSLGQPSSGEQY
>TRBV29-1
SAGQVGTDTQY
>TRBV5-1
ASSPITGTGATDTQY
>TRBV6-6
ASSSQGSGTGELF
>TRBV4-2
ASSQVSGLGTEAF
>TRBV3-1
ASSPDGVAKNEQF
>TRBV11-2
ASSHETASYTRNYGYT
>TRBV5-1
ASSSGYSGGRIYNEQF
>TRBV29-1
SVEKGSTDTQY
>TRBV11-2
ASSGSGGSTYNEQF
>TRBV29-1
SVAGRPPAYNEQF
>TRBV7-2
ASSRSRGDTQY
>TRBV5-1
ASTSSEPGAIVLS
>TRBV6-2/TRBV6-3
ASSSVGAHNEQF
>TRBV12-3/TRBV12-4
ASSRRPEFYGYT
>TRBV20-1
SATYLGQRGTYEQY
>TRBV3-1
ASSQEGRVNGETQY
>TRBV7-2
ASSLTGQMNTEAF
>TRBV20-1
SASQGEGNTIY
>TRBV10-3
AISESKGENTEAF
>TRBV11-3
ASSFLPDGEQF
>TRBV6-2/TRBV6-3
ASSRPYSYDEQF
>TRBV6-2/TRBV6-3
ASSSTISGADTRY
>TRBV7-9
ASSPPRASGSHEQF
>TRBV29-1
SLQEDSYNEQF
>TRBV5-5
ASSLSADYGYT
>TRBV6-5
ASSMLAGHQETQY
>TRBV6-1
ASRGIQGSGQY
>TRBV12-3/TRBV12-4
ASSFSWEPHGTQY
>TRBV6-6
ASSYEGRLNEKLF
>TRBV3-1
ASSQGMVSSSYEQY
>TRBV6-2/TRBV6-3
ASSPHGTLGQRLFLGNEQF
>TRBV7-9
ASSVGRDAY
>TRBV29-1
SVRSTNEKLF
>TRBV4-1
ASSQVQRGPYEQY
>TRBV5-1
ASSLAGKETQY
>TRBV12-3/TRBV12-4
ASSPTGGRGIQY